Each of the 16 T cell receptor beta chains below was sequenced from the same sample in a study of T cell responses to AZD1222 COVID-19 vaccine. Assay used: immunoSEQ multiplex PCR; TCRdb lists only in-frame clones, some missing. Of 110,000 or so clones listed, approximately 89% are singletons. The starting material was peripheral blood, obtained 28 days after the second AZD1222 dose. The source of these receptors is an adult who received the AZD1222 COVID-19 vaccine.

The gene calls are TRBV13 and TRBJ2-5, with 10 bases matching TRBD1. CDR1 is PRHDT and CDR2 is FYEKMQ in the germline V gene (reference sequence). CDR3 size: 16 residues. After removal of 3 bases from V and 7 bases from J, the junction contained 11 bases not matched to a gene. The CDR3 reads CASSFWVGTGDLTQYF. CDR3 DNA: TGTGCCAGCAGCTTTTGGGTGGGGACAGGGGACTTGACCCAGTACTTC.

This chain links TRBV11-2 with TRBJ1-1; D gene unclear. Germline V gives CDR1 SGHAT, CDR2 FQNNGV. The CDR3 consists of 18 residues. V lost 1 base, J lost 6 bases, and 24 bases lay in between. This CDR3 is CASSLVKGRGHVEAEAFF. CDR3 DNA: TGTGCCAGCAGCTTAGTGAAGGGTAGAGGGCACGTGGAAGCTGAAGCTTTCTTT.

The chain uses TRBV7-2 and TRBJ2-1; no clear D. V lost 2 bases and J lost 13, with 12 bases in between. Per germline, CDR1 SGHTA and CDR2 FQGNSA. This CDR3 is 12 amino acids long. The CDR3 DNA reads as TGTGCCAGCAGCTTAAACCCTACGGAACAGTTCTTC. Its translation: CASSLNPTEQFF.

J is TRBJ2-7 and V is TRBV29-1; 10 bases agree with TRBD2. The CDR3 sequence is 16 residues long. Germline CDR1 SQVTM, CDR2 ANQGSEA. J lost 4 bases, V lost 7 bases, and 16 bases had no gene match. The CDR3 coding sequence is TGCAGCGCGTTGCGGCGTAAGCGGGAGGGCCAGTACGAGCAGTACTTC. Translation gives CSALRRKREGQYEQYF.

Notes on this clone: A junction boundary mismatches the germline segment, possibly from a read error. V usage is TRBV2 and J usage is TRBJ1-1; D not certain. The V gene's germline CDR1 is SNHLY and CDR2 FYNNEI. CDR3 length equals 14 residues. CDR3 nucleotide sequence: TGTGCCAGCAGTCAAGCAGGTTTGAACACTGAAGCTTTCTTT. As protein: CASSQAGLNTEAFF.

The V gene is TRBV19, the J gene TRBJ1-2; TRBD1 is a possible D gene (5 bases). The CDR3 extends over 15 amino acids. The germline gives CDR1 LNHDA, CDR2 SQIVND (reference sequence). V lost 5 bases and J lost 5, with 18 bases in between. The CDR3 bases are TGTGCCAGTAGTTTAGGGACGGATTCTCATTATGGCTACACCTTC. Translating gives CASSLGTDSHYGYTF. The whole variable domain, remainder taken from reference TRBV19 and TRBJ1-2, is DGGITQSPKYLFRKEGQNVTLSCEQNLNHDAMYWYRQDPGQGLRLIYYSQIVNDFQKGDIAEGYSVSREKKESFPLTVTSAQKNPTAFYLCASSLGTDSHYGYTFGSGTRLTVV.

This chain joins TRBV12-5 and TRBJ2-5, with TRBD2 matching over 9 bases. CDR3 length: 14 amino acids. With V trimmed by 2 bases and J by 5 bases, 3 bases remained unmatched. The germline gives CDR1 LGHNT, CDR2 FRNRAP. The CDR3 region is CASGLLAGSETQYF. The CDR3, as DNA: TGTGCTAGTGGTTTGCTAGCGGGGAGCGAGACCCAGTACTTC.

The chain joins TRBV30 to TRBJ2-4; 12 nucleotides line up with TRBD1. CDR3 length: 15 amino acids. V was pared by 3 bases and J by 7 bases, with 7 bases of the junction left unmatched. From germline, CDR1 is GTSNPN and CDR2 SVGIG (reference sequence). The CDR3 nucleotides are TGTGCCTGGAGCAGGGACAGGGGGCGAGGCAACATTCAGTACTTC. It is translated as CAWSRDRGRGNIQYF.

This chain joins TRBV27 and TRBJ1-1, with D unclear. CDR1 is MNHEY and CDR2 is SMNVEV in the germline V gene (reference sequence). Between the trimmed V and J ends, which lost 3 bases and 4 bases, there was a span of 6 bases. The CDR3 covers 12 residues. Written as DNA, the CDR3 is TGTGCCAGCAGTTTGCGGGGCACTGAAGCTTTCTTT. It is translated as CASSLRGTEAFF.

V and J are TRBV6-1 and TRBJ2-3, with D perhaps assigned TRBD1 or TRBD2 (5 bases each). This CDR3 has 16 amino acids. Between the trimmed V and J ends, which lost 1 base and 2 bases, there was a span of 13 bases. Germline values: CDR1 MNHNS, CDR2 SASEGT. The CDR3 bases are TGTGCCAGCAGTGAAGTTGGGGGAGCTCTCACAGATACGCAGTATTTT. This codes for CASSEVGGALTDTQYF.

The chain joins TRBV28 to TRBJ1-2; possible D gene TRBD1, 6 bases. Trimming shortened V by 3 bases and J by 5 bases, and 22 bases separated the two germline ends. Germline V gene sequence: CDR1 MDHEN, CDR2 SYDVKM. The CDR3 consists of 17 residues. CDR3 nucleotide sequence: TGTGCCAGCAGTTTTAACCGGCGGCAGGGGCAGGGGTATGGCTACACCTTC. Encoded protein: CASSFNRRQGQGYGYTF.

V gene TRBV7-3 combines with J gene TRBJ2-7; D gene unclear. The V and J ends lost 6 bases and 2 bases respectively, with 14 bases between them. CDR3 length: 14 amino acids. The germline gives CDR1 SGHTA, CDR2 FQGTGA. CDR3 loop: CASRFGPEAYEQYF. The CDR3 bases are TGTGCCAGCAGGTTTGGACCCGAGGCCTACGAGCAGTACTTC.

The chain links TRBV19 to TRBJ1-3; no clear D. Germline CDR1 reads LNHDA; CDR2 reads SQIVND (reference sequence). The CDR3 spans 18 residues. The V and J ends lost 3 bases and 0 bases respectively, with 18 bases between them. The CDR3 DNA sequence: TGTGCCAGTAGTATCGGACGAGGACGGTTGAGCTCTGGAAACACCATATATTTT. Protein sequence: CASSIGRGRLSSGNTIYF.

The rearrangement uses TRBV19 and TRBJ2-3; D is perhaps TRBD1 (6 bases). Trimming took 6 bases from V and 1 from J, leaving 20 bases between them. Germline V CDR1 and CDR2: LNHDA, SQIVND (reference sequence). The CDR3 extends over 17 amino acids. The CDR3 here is CASSMRTAGLGTDTQYF. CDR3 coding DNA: TGTGCCAGTAGCATGAGGACAGCTGGCTTGGGCACAGATACGCAGTATTTT.

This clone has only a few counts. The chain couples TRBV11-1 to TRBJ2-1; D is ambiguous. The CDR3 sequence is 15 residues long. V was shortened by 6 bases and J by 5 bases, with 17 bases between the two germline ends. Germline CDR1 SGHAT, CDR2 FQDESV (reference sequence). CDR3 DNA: TGTGCCAGCAGTCCTTCCGTGGCAGCCAACAATGAGCAGTTCTTC. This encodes CASSPSVAANNEQFF.

The CDR3 loop reads CASSVGTGEAGELFF. In DNA form, the CDR3 reads TGTGCCAGCAGCGTCGGGACAGGGGAGGCCGGGGAGCTGTTTTTT. The rearrangement joins TRBV7-8 to TRBJ2-2; the match to TRBD1 covers 10 bases. The germline gives CDR1 SGHVS, CDR2 FQNEAQ. After removal of 5 bases from V and 6 bases from J, the junction contained 6 bases not matched to a gene. The length of the CDR3 is 15 residues. Together with reference TRBV7-8 and TRBJ2-2, the CDR3 gives the full variable domain: GAGVSQSPRYKVAKRGQDVALRCDPISGHVSLFWYQQALGQGPEFLTYFQNEAQLDKSGLPSDRFFAERPEGSVSTLKIQRTQQEDSAVYLCASSVGTGEAGELFFGEGSRLTVL.